This is a list of T cell receptor beta chains from one sample in a study of blood T cells in healthy people across ages. Each CDR3 protein gets one entry after TCRdb re-called the 5' RACE reads with MiXCR. The repertoire consists of approximately 2,000,000 distinct CDR3 sequences, with around 40% occurring once and the leading ten covering under 25%. The sample comprised blood. The receptors derive from a human donor in good health. Both conserved end residues are part of each CDR3. The D gene is left open where the match is weak. Not every row has a clone size; where given, it reads once, few, many or a size class.

>-|TRBJ1-2|-|TRBV7-2|14
CASSLSTDRYGYTF
TGTGCCAGCAGCCTCTCGACAGACCGCTATGGCTACACCTTC
>-|TRBJ2-7|TRBD1|TRBV25-1|13
CASSEDRVHEQYF
TGTGCCAGCAGTGAAGACAGGGTCCACGAGCAGTACTTC
>-|TRBJ1-4|-|TRBV20-1|14
CSATIGLANEKLFF
TGCAGTGCTACAATAGGGCTGGCTAATGAAAAACTGTTTTTT
>-|TRBJ1-2|TRBD1|TRBV20-1|14
CSATLDRGPYGYTF
TGCAGTGCTACTCTGGACAGGGGGCCATATGGCTACACCTTC
>few|TRBJ2-7|-|TRBV3-1|15
CASSPDMARSYEQYF
TGTGCCAGCAGCCCAGACATGGCCCGCTCCTACGAGCAGTACTTC
>few|TRBJ1-1|-|TRBV7-2|16
CASSLMTRILNTEAFF
TGTGCCAGCAGCCTTATGACGCGGATACTGAACACTGAAGCTTTCTTT
>-|TRBJ2-1|-|TRBV15|12
CATSTGRGEQFF
TGTGCCACCAGTACAGGGAGGGGTGAGCAGTTCTTC
>few|TRBJ2-3|TRBD2|TRBV20-1|14
CSATLAGATNTQYF
TGCAGTGCTACACTAGCGGGGGCGACTAATACGCAGTATTTT
>-|TRBJ2-2|TRBD1|TRBV24-1|17
CATSNRGLRGHTGELFF
TGTGCCACCAGTAACAGGGGGCTACGTGGTCACACCGGGGAGCTGTTTTTT
>few|TRBJ2-3|TRBD2|TRBV7-2|17
CASSLGVSGGSTDTQYF
TGTGCCAGCAGCTTAGGCGTTAGCGGGGGCAGCACAGATACGCAGTATTTT
>few|TRBJ2-3|-|TRBV6-5|14
CASTYGLASDTQYF
TGTGCCAGCACCTATGGGCTAGCGTCAGATACGCAGTATTTT
>-|TRBJ2-3|TRBD2|TRBV12-3/TRBV12-4|14
CASSSRGFRDTQYF
TGTGCCAGCAGTTCGCGGGGGTTCAGGGATACGCAGTATTTT
>few|TRBJ1-1|-|TRBV30|13
CAWQGGKNTEAFF
TGTGCCTGGCAGGGAGGGAAGAACACTGAAGCTTTCTTT
>few|TRBJ1-2|-|TRBV4-3|15
CASSQDFRRDRGYTF
TGCGCCAGCAGCCAAGATTTTAGGAGGGACCGGGGCTACACCTTC
>-|TRBJ2-1|TRBD2|TRBV10-3|16
CAISGSIAGGRNEQFF
TGTGCCATCAGTGGATCTATAGCGGGGGGGAGGAATGAGCAGTTCTTC
>-|TRBJ1-4|-|TRBV6-6|14
CASSYEGGSEKLFF
TGTGCCAGCAGTTACGAGGGGGGAAGCGAAAAACTGTTTTTT